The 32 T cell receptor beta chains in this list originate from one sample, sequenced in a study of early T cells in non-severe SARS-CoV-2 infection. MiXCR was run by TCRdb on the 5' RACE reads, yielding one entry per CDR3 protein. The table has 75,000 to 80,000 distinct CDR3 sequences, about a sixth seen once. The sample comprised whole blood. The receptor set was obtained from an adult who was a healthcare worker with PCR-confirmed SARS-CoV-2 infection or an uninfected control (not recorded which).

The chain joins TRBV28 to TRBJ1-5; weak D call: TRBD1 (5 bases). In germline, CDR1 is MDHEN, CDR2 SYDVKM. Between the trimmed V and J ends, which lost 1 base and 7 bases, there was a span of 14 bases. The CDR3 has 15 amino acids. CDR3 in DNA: TGTGCCAGCAGTTTATCCGGACCGTGGGGGCAGCCCCAGCATTTT. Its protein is CASSLSGPWGQPQHF.

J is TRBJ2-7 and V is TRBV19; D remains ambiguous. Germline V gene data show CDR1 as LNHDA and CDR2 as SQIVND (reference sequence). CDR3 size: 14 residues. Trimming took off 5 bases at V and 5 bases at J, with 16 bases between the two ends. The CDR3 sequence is CASSPDPVLNEQYF. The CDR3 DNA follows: TGTGCCAGTAGTCCAGACCCGGTCCTGAACGAGCAGTACTTC.

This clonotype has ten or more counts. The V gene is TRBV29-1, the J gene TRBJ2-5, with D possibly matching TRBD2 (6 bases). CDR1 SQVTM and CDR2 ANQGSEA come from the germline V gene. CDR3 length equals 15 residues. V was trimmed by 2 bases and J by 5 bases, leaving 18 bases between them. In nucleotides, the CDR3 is TGCAGCGTTGAATTAGTCGGGGGACTGGGGGAGACCCAGTACTTC. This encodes CSVELVGGLGETQYF.

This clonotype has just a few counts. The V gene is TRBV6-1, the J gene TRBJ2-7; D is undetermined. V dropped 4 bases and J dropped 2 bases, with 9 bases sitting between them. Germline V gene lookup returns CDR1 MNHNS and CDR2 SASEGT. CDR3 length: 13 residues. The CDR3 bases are TGTGCCAGCAGTGCCATTCATACCTACGAGCAGTACTTC. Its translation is CASSAIHTYEQYF.

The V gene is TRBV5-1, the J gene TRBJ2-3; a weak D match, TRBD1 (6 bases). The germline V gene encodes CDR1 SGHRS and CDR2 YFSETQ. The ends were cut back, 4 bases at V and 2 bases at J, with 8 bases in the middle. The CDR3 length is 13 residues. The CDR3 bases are TGCGCCAGCAGCGGACAGCACACAGATACGCAGTATTTT. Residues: CASSGQHTDTQYF.

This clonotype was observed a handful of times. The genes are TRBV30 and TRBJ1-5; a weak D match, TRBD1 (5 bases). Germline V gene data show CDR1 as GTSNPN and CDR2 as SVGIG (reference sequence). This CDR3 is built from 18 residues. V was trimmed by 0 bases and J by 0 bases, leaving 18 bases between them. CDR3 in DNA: TGTGCCTGGAGTGTAAGGCTTACAGGTGTGAATAGCAATCAGCCCCAGCATTTT. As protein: CAWSVRLTGVNSNQPQHF.

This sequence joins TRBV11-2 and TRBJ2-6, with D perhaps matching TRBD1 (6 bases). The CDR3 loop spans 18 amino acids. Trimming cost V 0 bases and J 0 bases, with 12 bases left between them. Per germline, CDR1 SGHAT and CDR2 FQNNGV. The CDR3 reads CASSLDRDRPSGANVLTF. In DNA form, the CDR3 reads TGTGCCAGCAGCTTAGATCGTGACAGGCCCTCTGGGGCCAACGTCCTGACTTTC.

The CDR3 is CASSPNWRGDRRQFF. CDR3 in DNA: TGTGCCAGCAGCCCTAACTGGCGGGGTGATCGACGGCAGTTCTTC. The chain recombines TRBV7-9 with TRBJ2-1; perhaps TRBD2 as D (6 bases). V lost 5 bases to trimming and J lost 12 bases, with 23 bases between them. There are 15 residues in the CDR3. Germline values: CDR1 SEHNR, CDR2 FQNEAQ (reference sequence).

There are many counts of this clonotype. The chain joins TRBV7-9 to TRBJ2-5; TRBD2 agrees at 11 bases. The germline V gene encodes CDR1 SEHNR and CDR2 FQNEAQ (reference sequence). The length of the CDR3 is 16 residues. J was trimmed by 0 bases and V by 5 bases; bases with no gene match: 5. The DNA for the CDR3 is TGTGCCAGCAGCCTGGGACTAGCGGAGTACCAAGAGACCCAGTACTTC. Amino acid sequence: CASSLGLAEYQETQYF.

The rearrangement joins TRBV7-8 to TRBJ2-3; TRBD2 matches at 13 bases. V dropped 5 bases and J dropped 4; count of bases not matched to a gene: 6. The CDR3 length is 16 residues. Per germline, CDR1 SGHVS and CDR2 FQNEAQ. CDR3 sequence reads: CASSLTSGGVADTQYF. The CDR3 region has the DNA TGTGCCAGCAGCCTAACTAGCGGGGGGGTGGCAGATACGCAGTATTTT.

The CDR3 sequence is CASSRSYTEAFF. The CDR3 nucleotides read TGTGCCAGCAGCCGAAGTTACACTGAAGCTTTCTTT. This chain links TRBV12-3 or TRBV12-4 with TRBJ1-1; no clear D gene. The CDR3 length is 12 residues. V was clipped by 6 bases and J by 3 bases, with 8 bases between them.

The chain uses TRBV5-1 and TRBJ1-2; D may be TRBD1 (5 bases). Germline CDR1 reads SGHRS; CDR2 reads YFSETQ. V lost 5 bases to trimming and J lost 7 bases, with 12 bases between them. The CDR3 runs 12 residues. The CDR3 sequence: CASRPVGAGYTF. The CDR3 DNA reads TGCGCCAGCAGACCTGTTGGGGCTGGCTACACCTTC.

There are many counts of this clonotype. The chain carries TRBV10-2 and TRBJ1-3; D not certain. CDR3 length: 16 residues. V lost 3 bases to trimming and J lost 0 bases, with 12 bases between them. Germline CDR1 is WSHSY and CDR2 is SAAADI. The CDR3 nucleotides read TGCGCCAGCAGTGAACAACGGACCCTCTCTGGAAACACCATATATTTT. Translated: CASSEQRTLSGNTIYF.

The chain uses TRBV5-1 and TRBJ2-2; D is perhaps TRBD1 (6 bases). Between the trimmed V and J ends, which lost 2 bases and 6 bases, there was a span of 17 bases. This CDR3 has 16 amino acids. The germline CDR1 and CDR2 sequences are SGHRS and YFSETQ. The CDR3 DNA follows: TGCGCCAGCAGCTTAAGGGGGAAGAGCCAGGCCGGGGAGCTGTTTTTT. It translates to CASSLRGKSQAGELFF. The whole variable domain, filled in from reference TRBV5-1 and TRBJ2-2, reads KAGVTQTPRYLIKTRGQQVTLSCSPISGHRSVSWYQQTPGQGLQFLFEYFSETQRNKGNFPGRFSGRQFSNSRSEMNVSTLELGDSALYLCASSLRGKSQAGELFFGEGSRLTVL.

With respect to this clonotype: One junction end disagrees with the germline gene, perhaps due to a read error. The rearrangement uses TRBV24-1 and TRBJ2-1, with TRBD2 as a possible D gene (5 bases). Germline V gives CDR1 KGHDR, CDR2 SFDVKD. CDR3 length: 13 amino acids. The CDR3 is CATSVRTDNERFF. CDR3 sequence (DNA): TGTGCCACCAGTGTCCGGACTGACAATGAGCGGTTCTTC.

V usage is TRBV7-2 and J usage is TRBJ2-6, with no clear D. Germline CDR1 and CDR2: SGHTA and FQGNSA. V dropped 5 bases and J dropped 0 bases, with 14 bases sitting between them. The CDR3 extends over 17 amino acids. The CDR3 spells CASSRGVPHSGANVLTF. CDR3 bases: TGTGCCAGCAGCCGTGGCGTCCCCCACTCTGGGGCCAACGTCCTGACTTTC.

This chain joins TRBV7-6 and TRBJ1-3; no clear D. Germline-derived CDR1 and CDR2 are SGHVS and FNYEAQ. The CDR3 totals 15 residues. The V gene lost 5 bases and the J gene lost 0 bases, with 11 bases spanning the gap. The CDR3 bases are TGTGCCAGCAGCCCGGTTCCTTCCTCTGGAAACACCATATATTTT. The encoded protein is CASSPVPSSGNTIYF.

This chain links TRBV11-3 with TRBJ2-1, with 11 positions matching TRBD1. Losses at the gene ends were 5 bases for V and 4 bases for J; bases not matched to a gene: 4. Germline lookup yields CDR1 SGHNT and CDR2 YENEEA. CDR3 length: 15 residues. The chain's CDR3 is CASSGDRGIYNEQFF. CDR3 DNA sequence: TGTGCCAGCAGCGGGGACAGGGGGATTTACAATGAGCAGTTCTTC.

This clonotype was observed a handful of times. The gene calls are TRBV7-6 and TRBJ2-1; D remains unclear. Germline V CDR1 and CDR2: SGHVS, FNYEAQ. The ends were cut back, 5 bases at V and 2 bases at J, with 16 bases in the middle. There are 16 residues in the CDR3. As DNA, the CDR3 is TGTGCCAGCAGCCCCACTCCGACCGGAGCCTACAATGAGCAGTTCTTC. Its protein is CASSPTPTGAYNEQFF.

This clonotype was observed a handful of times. The CDR3 nucleotides are TGTGCCAGCAGTACTACAGGGCATCAGCCCCAGCATTTT. Encoded protein: CASSTTGHQPQHF. This chain joins TRBV6-5 and TRBJ1-5; maybe TRBD1 (6 bases). This CDR3 region has 13 residues. The V end lost 5 bases, the J end lost 5 bases, and 10 bases lay between the germline ends. Germline-derived CDR1 and CDR2 are MNHEY and SVGAGI.

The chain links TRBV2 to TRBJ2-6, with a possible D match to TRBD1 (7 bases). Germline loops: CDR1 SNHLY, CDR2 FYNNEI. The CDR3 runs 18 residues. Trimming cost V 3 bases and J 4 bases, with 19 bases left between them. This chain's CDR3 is CASSEEGALISGANVLTF. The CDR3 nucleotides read TGTGCCAGCAGTGAGGAGGGGGCCCTGATCTCGGGGGCCAACGTCCTGACTTTC. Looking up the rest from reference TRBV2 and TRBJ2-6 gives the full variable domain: EPEVTQTPSHQVTQMGQEVILRCVPISNHLYFYWYRQILGQKVEFLVSFYNNEISEKSEIFDDQFSVERPDGSNFTLKIRSTKLEDSAMYFCASSEEGALISGANVLTFGAGSRLTVL.

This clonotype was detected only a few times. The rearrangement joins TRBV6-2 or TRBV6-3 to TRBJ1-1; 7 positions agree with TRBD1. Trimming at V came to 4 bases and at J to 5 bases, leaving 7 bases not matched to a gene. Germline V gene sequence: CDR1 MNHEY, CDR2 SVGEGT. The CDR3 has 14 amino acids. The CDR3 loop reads CASSSQGESTEAFF. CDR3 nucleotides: TGTGCCAGCAGTTCCCAGGGGGAAAGTACTGAAGCTTTCTTT.

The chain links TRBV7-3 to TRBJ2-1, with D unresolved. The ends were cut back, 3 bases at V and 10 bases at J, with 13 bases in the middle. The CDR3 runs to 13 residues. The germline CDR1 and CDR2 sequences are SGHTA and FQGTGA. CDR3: CASSLSPDWEQFF. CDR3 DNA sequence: TGTGCCAGCAGCTTGTCCCCCGATTGGGAGCAGTTCTTC.

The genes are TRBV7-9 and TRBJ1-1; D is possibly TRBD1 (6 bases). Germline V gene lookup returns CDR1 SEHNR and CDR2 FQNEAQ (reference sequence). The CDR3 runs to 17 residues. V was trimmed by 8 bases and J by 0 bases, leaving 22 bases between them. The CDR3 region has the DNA TGTGCCAGCGGAGGGGGATCCCAGGGCACCATGAACACTGAAGCTTTCTTT. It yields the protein CASGGGSQGTMNTEAFF.

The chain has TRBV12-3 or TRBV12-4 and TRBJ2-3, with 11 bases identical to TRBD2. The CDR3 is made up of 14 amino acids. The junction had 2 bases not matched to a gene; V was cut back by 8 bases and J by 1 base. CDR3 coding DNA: TGTGCCAGCGGGACTAGCGGACGCACAGATACGCAGTATTTT. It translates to CASGTSGRTDTQYF.

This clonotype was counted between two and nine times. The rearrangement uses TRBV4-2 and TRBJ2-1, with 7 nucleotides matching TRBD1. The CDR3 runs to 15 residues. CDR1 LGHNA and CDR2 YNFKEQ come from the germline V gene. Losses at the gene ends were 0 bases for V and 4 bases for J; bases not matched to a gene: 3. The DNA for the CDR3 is TGTGCCAGCAGCCAAGACGGGACAGCTTACAATGAGCAGTTCTTC. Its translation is CASSQDGTAYNEQFF.

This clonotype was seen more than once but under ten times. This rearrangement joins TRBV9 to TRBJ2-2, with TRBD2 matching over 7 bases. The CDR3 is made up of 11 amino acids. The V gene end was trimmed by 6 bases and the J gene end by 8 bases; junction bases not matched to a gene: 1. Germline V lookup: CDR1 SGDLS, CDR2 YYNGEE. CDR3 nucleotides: TGTGCCAGCAAGCGGGGTGGGGAGCTGTTTTTT. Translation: CASKRGGELFF.

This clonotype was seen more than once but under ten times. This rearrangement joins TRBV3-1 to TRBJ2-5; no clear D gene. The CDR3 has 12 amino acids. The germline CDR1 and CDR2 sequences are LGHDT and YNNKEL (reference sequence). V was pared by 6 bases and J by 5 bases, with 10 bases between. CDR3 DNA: TGTGCCAGCAGAGGTTTGGCGGAGACCCAGTACTTC. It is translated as CASRGLAETQYF.

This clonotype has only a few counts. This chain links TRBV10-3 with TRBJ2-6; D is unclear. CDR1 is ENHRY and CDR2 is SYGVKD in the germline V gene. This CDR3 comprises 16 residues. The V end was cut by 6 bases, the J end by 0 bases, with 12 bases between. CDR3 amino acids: CAIRAPGVSGANVLTF. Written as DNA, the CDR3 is TGTGCCATCAGGGCTCCGGGTGTCTCTGGGGCCAACGTCCTGACTTTC.

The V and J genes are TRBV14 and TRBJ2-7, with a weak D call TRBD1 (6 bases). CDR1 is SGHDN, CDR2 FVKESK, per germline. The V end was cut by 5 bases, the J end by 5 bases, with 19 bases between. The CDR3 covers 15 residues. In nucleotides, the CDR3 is TGTGCCAGCAGCGCGGTACAGGGAACCCAGGACGAGCAGTACTTC. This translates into CASSAVQGTQDEQYF. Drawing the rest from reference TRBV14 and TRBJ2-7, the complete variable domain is EAGVTQFPSHSVIEKGQTVTLRCDPISGHDNLYWYRRVMGKEIKFLLHFVKESKQDESGMPNNRFLAERTGGTYSTLKVQPAELEDSGVYFCASSAVQGTQDEQYFGPGTRLTVT.

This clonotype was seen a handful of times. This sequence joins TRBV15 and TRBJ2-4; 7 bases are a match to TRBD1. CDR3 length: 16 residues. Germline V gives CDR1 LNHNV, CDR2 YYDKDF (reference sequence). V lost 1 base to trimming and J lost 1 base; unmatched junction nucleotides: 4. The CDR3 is CATSRVEQGAKNIQYF. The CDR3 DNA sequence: TGTGCCACCAGCAGAGTCGAACAGGGGGCCAAAAACATTCAGTACTTC. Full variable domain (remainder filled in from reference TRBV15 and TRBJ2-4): DAMVIQNPRYQVTQFGKPVTLSCSQTLNHNVMYWYQQKSSQAPKLLFHYYDKDFNNEADTPDNFQSRRPNTSFCFLDIRSPGLGDTAMYLCATSRVEQGAKNIQYFGAGTRLSVL.

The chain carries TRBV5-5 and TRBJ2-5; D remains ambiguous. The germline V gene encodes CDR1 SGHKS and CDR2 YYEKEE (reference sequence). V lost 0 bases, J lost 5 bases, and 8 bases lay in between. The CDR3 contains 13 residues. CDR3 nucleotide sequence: TGTGCCAGCAGCTTGGGGCTCATTGAGACCCAGTACTTC. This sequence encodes CASSLGLIETQYF.